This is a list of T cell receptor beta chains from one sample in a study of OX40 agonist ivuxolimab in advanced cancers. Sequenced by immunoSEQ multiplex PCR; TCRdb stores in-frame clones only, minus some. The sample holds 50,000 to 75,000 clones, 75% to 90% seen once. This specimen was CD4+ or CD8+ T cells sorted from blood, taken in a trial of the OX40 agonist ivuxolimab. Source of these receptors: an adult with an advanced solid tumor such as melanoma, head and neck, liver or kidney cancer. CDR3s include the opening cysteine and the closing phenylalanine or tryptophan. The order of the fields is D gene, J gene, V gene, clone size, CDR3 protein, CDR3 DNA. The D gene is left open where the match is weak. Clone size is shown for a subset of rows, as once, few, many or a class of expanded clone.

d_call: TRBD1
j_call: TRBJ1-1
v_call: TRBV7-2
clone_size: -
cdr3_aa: CASRLDRGRTEAFF
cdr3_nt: TGTGCCAGCAGGCTAGACAGGGGGCGGACTGAAGCTTTCTTT

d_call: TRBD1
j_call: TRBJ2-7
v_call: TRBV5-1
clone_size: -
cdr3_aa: CASRTGQGSSYEQYF
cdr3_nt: TGCGCCAGCAGGACGGGACAGGGTAGCTCCTACGAGCAGTACTTC

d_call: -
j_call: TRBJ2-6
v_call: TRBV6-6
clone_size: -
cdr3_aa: CASSAPKGSGANVLTF
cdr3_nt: TGTGCCAGCAGCGCCCCTAAGGGGTCTGGGGCCAACGTCCTGACTTTC

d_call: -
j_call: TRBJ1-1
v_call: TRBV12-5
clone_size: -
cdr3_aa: CASAVNTEAFF
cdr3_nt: TGTGCTAGTGCCGTCAACACTGAAGCTTTCTTT

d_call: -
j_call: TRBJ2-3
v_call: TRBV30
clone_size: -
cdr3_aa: CAWSVRGAGTDTQYF
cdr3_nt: TGTGCCTGGAGTGTACGGGGGGCCGGCACAGATACGCAGTATTTT

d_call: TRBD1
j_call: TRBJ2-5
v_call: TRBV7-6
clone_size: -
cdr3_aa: CASSSSGGGETQYF
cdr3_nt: TGTGCCAGCAGCTCCTCAGGGGGCGGAGAGACCCAGTACTTC

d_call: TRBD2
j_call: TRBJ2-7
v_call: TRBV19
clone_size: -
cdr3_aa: CASSSPGGVGEQYF
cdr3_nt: TGTGCCAGTAGTAGTCCGGGAGGCGTGGGGGAGCAGTACTTC

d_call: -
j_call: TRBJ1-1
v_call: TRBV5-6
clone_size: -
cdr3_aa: CASSFVIRGRDTEAFF
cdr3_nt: TGTGCCAGCAGCTTTGTCATCCGGGGGCGGGACACTGAAGCTTTCTTT

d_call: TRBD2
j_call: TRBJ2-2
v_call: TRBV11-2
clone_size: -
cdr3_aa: CASSLRTSAGELFF
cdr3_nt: TGTGCCAGCAGCTTAAGGACTAGCGCCGGGGAGCTGTTTTTT

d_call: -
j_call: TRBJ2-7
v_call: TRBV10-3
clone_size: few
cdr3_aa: CATLPGLRIYEQYF
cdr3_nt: TGTGCCACATTACCGGGACTTAGGATTTACGAGCAGTACTTC

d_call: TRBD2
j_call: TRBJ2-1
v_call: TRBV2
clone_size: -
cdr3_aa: CASSAASGSRYDEQFF
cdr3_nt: TGTGCCAGCAGTGCGGCTAGCGGGAGTCGGTACGATGAGCAGTTCTTC

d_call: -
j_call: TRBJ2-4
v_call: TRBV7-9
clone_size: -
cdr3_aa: CASSFSEANIQYF
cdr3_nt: TGTGCCAGCAGCTTCTCGGAGGCAAACATTCAGTACTTC

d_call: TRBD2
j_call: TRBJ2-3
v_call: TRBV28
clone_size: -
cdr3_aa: CASRGSGGNTDTQYF
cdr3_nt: TGTGCCAGCAGAGGAAGCGGGGGAAACACAGATACGCAGTATTTT

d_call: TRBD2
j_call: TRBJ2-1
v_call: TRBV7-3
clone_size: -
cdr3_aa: CASSTGLAGGWNEQFF
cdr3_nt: TGTGCCAGCAGCACAGGACTAGCGGGGGGTTGGAATGAGCAGTTCTTC

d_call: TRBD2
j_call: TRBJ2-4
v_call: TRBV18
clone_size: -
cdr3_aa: CASSQTSGGARNIQYF
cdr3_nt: TGTGCCAGCTCGCAGACTAGCGGGGGGGCTAGAAACATTCAGTACTTC